The 22 T cell receptor beta chains reported below all come from one sample, sequenced in a study of beta chain bispecific antibodies for T cell cancers. These TCRs are of unknown antigen specificity. Expansion lasted 2 to 3 days, with either anti-CD3 antibody OKT3 or CD3/CD28 beads. Overall study results and limits: Most targeted TRBV signal came from the leukemia cell line cells, not normal T cells.

MiXCR, applied by TCRdb to the 5' RACE reads, yields one record per CDR3 protein. Of about 20,000 distinct CDR3 sequences listed, over 2.5% were seen once; the top ten hold 30%. The sample taken for sequencing was healthy donor T cells cultured with leukemia cells. The receptor source for this set is a human donor in good health. Some clones in this sample may be carry-over from other donors' samples.

This clonotype has at least ten counts. The gene calls are TRBV19 and TRBJ2-7; D gene uncertain. In germline, CDR1 is LNHDA, CDR2 SQIVND (reference sequence). The germline V and J ends were trimmed by 7 bases and 3 bases, with 31 bases remaining between them. The CDR3 is 19 residues long. CDR3 in amino acids: CASILNPSRTAAYLYEQYF. As DNA, the CDR3 is TGTGCCAGTATCCTCAATCCATCCCGGACGGCCGCCTACCTCTACGAGCAGTACTTC.

This clonotype occurred many times. The chain links TRBV10-3 to TRBJ2-3; D gene ambiguous. The V gene's germline CDR1 is ENHRY and CDR2 SYGVKD. This CDR3 comprises 12 residues. Trimming took 3 bases from V and 4 from J, leaving 5 bases between them. CDR3 in amino acids: CAISDPPDTQYF. CDR3 nucleotides: TGTGCCATCAGTGACCCCCCAGATACGCAGTATTTT.

This chain connects TRBV2 to TRBJ2-7; D may be TRBD1 or TRBD2 (6 bases each). This CDR3 comprises 13 residues. V was trimmed by 2 bases and J by 6 bases, leaving 11 bases between them. Germline-derived CDR1 and CDR2 are SNHLY and FYNNEI. CDR3 bases: TGTGCCAGCAGTGAACGAGGGGGGTCCGAGCAGTACTTC. It encodes CASSERGGSEQYF.

Ten or more counts support this clonotype. The rearrangement links TRBV29-1 to TRBJ1-3; D remains ambiguous. With 2 bases removed from V and 2 bases from J, the gap between germline ends came to 7 bases. Germline CDR1 reads SQVTM; CDR2 reads ANQGSEA. The CDR3 contains 13 residues. CDR3 nucleotide sequence: TGCAGCGTTGAATGGGGAGCTGGAAACACCATATATTTT. Translating gives CSVEWGAGNTIYF.

By sample share, this clonotype is medium-sized. CDR3 protein: CASSFPGDFNQPQHF. CDR3 nucleotide sequence: TGTGCCAGCAGTTTCCCCGGGGATTTCAATCAGCCCCAGCATTTT. V is TRBV28 and J is TRBJ1-5, with D unresolved. Looked up from germline, CDR1 is MDHEN and CDR2 is SYDVKM. The germline V and J ends were trimmed by 3 bases and 3 bases, with 12 bases remaining between them. The CDR3 has 15 residues.

This clonotype has only a few counts. The gene calls are TRBV30 and TRBJ1-5; perhaps TRBD1 as D (6 bases). CDR1 and CDR2 from the germline V gene are GTSNPN and SVGIG (reference sequence). V lost 2 bases and J lost 7, with 12 bases in between. The CDR3 has 13 amino acids. DNA of the CDR3: TGTGCCTGGAGTACAGGGCAGGGGCAGCCCCAGCATTTT. Protein sequence: CAWSTGQGQPQHF.

Ten or more counts support this clonotype. The chain recombines TRBV7-9 with TRBJ2-7; D is unresolved. The CDR3 has 16 amino acids. With 0 bases removed from V and 0 bases from J, the gap between germline ends came to 12 bases. Germline CDR1 SEHNR, CDR2 FQNEAQ (reference sequence). The CDR3 DNA sequence: TGTGCCAGCAGCTTAGCGGCCGGGCAGAGCTCCTACGAGCAGTACTTC. Amino acids: CASSLAAGQSSYEQYF.

This clonotype showed up many times. The chain recombines TRBV7-9 with TRBJ2-1, with 15 bases lining up with TRBD2. The CDR3 is 17 residues long. Germline assignment: CDR1 SEHNR and CDR2 FQNEAQ (reference sequence). Germline trimming cut 5 bases from V and 7 bases from J; bases unmatched to any gene: 9. The CDR3 is CASSPGLAGGPRNEQFF. CDR3 DNA sequence: TGTGCCAGCAGCCCAGGACTAGCGGGGGGGCCACGGAATGAGCAGTTCTTC. Variable domain in full (rest from reference TRBV7-9 and TRBJ2-1): DTGVSQNPRHKITKRGQNVTFRCDPISEHNRLYWYRQTLGQGPEFLTYFQNEAQLEKSRLLSDRFSAERPKGSFSTLEIQRTEQGDSAMYLCASSPGLAGGPRNEQFFGPGTRLTVL.

This clonotype was recorded many times. The chain carries TRBV20-1 and TRBJ2-7; 10 nucleotides match TRBD2. Germline lookup yields CDR1 DFQATT and CDR2 SNEGSKA (reference sequence). Trimming removed 8 bases from V and 9 bases from J; junction bases left unmatched: 10. The CDR3 loop spans 12 amino acids. Written as DNA, the CDR3 is TGCAGTTTAGCGGGGGGCCCGGGTCCGCAGTACTTC. Translating it yields CSLAGGPGPQYF.

The sample holds many counts of this clonotype. The J gene is TRBJ1-1, the V gene TRBV5-1, with D hard to call. The CDR3 length is 14 residues. Germline CDR1 is SGHRS and CDR2 is YFSETQ. V was shortened by 2 bases and J by 5 bases, with 13 bases between the two germline ends. The CDR3: CASSFPDPVTEAFF. CDR3 coding DNA: TGCGCCAGCAGCTTTCCTGACCCGGTGACTGAAGCTTTCTTT.

This clonotype showed up many times. The chain joins TRBV18 to TRBJ1-4; D unresolved. Deletions cut 3 bases from V and 7 bases from J, with 9 bases between. CDR3 length: 13 amino acids. Germline V gene lookup returns CDR1 KGHSH and CDR2 LQKENI. The CDR3 sequence is CASSPGGSEKLFF. The DNA for the CDR3 is TGTGCCAGCTCACCCGGTGGGAGTGAAAAACTGTTTTTT.

This clonotype was picked up many times. The rearrangement links TRBV20-1 to TRBJ2-3; 8 bases match TRBD2. With 4 bases clipped from V and 4 bases from J, the junction kept 13 bases outside the gene matches. CDR1 is DFQATT and CDR2 is SNEGSKA in the germline V gene (reference sequence). This CDR3 spans 16 amino acids. The CDR3 DNA sequence: TGCAGTGCTAAGCGAGGACCGGGGGGGAAGGCAGATACGCAGTATTTT. Translated, it gives CSAKRGPGGKADTQYF.

Only a few counts were recorded for this clonotype. J is TRBJ1-1 and V is TRBV19, with 10 positions matching TRBD1. The V and J ends lost 6 bases and 5 bases, in that order; junction bases with no gene match: 6. CDR3 length: 14 amino acids. Per germline, CDR1 LNHDA and CDR2 SQIVND (reference sequence). The CDR3 coding sequence is TGTGCCAGTAGCCAGACAGGGGGCGGAACTGAAGCTTTCTTT. This gives the protein CASSQTGGGTEAFF.

This clonotype was counted ten times or more. The chain joins TRBV6-6 to TRBJ2-7; TRBD1 aligns across 7 bases. Germline CDR1 reads MNHNY; CDR2 reads SVGAGI (reference sequence). Trimming took 6 bases from V and 5 from J; bases not matched to a gene: 4. This CDR3 has 12 amino acids. The CDR3: CASSIDRDEQYF. The CDR3 DNA sequence: TGTGCCAGCAGCATAGACAGGGACGAGCAGTACTTC.

This clonotype was picked up many times. The chain recombines TRBV12-3 or TRBV12-4 with TRBJ1-1; weak D call: TRBD1 (6 bases). This CDR3 has 12 residues. V was shortened by 3 bases and J by 8 bases, with 10 bases between the two germline ends. The CDR3 spells CASSFDGTEAFF. CDR3 nucleotides: TGTGCCAGCAGTTTCGACGGGACAGAAGCTTTCTTT.

The sample holds many counts of this clonotype. V gene TRBV28 combines with J gene TRBJ1-1, with D possibly matching TRBD1 (5 bases). Germline V gene data show CDR1 as MDHEN and CDR2 as SYDVKM. V was shortened by 6 bases and J by 1 base, with 12 bases between the two germline ends. The CDR3 consists of 14 residues. In nucleotides, the CDR3 is TGTGCCAGCAGCCCCAGGGAAAGGAACACTGAAGCTTTCTTT. Its protein is CASSPRERNTEAFF.

This clonotype was seen many times. The rearrangement links TRBV27 to TRBJ2-7, with TRBD1 identical over 8 bases. J was trimmed by 0 bases and V by 0 bases; bases with no gene match: 4. The CDR3 extends over 16 amino acids. In germline, CDR1 is MNHEY, CDR2 SMNVEV (reference sequence). CDR3 nucleotide sequence: TGTGCCAGCAGTTTATCCACAGGGGGTGTCTCCTACGAGCAGTACTTC. It translates to CASSLSTGGVSYEQYF.

This clonotype has a count of ten or more. The chain couples TRBV10-3 to TRBJ2-7; TRBD2 is a possible D gene (5 bases). Trimming removed 4 bases from V and 6 bases from J, with 16 bases in between. The CDR3 is made up of 14 amino acids. CDR1 is ENHRY and CDR2 is SYGVKD in the germline V gene. CDR3: CAISGSPGKSEQYF. As DNA, the CDR3 is TGTGCCATCAGTGGTTCCCCCGGGAAGAGCGAGCAGTACTTC.

This clonotype was seen at least ten times. The CDR3 loop reads CASSHPTSGGQETQYF. In DNA form, the CDR3 reads TGTGCCAGCAGTCACCCGACTAGCGGGGGCCAAGAGACCCAGTACTTC. V is TRBV28 and J is TRBJ2-5; 12 positions match TRBD2. Losses at the gene ends were 5 bases for V and 1 base for J; bases not matched to a gene: 5. The CDR3 has 16 amino acids. CDR1 and CDR2 from the germline V gene are MDHEN and SYDVKM.

In this sample, this clonotype turned up many times. The chain employs TRBV12-3 or TRBV12-4 and TRBJ1-5; 10 bases match TRBD1. This CDR3 comprises 15 residues. The V gene end was trimmed by 6 bases and the J gene end by 5 bases; junction bases not matched to a gene: 7. The CDR3 DNA is TGTGCCAGCAGCTTTTCGGACAGGGGGTATCAGCCCCAGCATTTT. Translated, it gives CASSFSDRGYQPQHF.

This clonotype was picked up many times. The chain employs TRBV3-1 and TRBJ2-1; 11 bases fit TRBD2. Germline CDR1 and CDR2: LGHDT and YNNKEL (reference sequence). The CDR3 is 15 amino acids. Trimming removed 1 base from V and 14 bases from J; junction bases left unmatched: 10. For the CDR3, the DNA is TGTGCCAGCAGCCAAGGGGAAATAGCGGGGGGGCTTGAGTTCTTC. Protein sequence: CASSQGEIAGGLEFF.

This clonotype was seen at least ten times. V is TRBV2 and J is TRBJ1-4; 12 nucleotides agree with TRBD1. CDR1 SNHLY and CDR2 FYNNEI come from the germline V gene. The CDR3 consists of 17 residues. Trimming cost V 5 bases and J 7 bases; bases outside gene matches: 11. Written as DNA, the CDR3 is TGTGCCAGCAGTCCCGGGACAGGGGGCTTGTTGAGTGAAAAACTGTTTTTT. Protein: CASSPGTGGLLSEKLFF.